The next 21 T cell receptor beta chains were all read from a single sample in a study of OX40 agonist ivuxolimab in advanced cancers. The method was immunoSEQ multiplex PCR; TCRdb's version includes in-frame clones alone and lacks a portion of them. The data show 95,000 to 100,000 clones, with about 79% seen just once and roughly 1.5% held by the top ten. The sample was CD4+ or CD8+ T cells sorted from blood, taken in a trial of the OX40 agonist ivuxolimab. These receptors were taken from an adult with an advanced solid tumor such as melanoma, head and neck, liver or kidney cancer.

This chain uses TRBV5-1 with TRBJ2-7; 9 bases map to TRBD1. The CDR3 length is 15 residues. Germline values: CDR1 SGHRS, CDR2 YFSETQ. Trimming at V came to 0 bases and at J to 3 bases, leaving 4 bases not matched to a gene. CDR3 bases: TGCGCCAGCAGCTTGGGGACAGGGGCCATCTACGAGCAGTACTTC. Encoded protein: CASSLGTGAIYEQYF.

CDR3 coding DNA: TGTGCCAGCAGCCCCCCGGGGGAAAGGATTGAAGCTTTCTTT. Amino acid sequence: CASSPPGERIEAFF. The gene calls are TRBV7-9 and TRBJ1-1, with D maybe TRBD1 (5 bases). V shed 5 bases and J shed 7 bases, with 17 bases lying between them. Germline V CDR1 and CDR2: SEHNR, FQNEAQ (reference sequence). The CDR3 runs 14 residues.

There are a few counts of this clone. The CDR3: CASSLSGPESGNTIYF. CDR3 bases: TGTGCCAGCAGTTTATCAGGGCCAGAGTCCGGAAACACCATATATTTT. The rearrangement links TRBV28 to TRBJ1-3; the D gene is possibly TRBD1 (5 bases). The CDR3 runs to 16 residues. The V end lost 1 base, the J end lost 4 bases, and 14 bases lay between the germline ends. Per the germline V gene, CDR1 is MDHEN and CDR2 is SYDVKM.

J is TRBJ2-7 and V is TRBV2; 7 nucleotides align to TRBD2. CDR3 length equals 15 residues. Germline V gene sequence: CDR1 SNHLY, CDR2 FYNNEI. Unmatched junction bases numbered 13, after V lost 5 bases and J lost 6 bases. CDR3 sequence: CASSKRYGGSSEQYF. For the CDR3, the DNA is TGTGCCAGCAGTAAACGGTACGGCGGGAGTTCCGAGCAGTACTTC.

This chain connects TRBV5-4 to TRBJ1-1; D is undetermined. The CDR3 loop spans 16 amino acids. The germline V and J ends were trimmed by 0 bases and 0 bases, with 12 bases remaining between them. The germline gives CDR1 SGHNT, CDR2 YYREEE (reference sequence). CDR3 amino acids: CASSLDPRSLNTEAFF. In DNA form, the CDR3 reads TGTGCCAGCAGCTTGGATCCCAGGAGCCTGAACACTGAAGCTTTCTTT. Full variable domain (rest looked up from reference TRBV5-4 and TRBJ1-1): ETGVTQSPTHLIKTRGQQVTLRCSSQSGHNTVSWYQQALGQGPQFIFQYYREEENGRGNFPPRFSGLQFPNYSSELNVNALELDDSALYLCASSLDPRSLNTEAFFGQGTRLTVV.

This rearrangement joins TRBV7-9 to TRBJ2-5, with D unclear. CDR3 size: 14 residues. Germline V lookup: CDR1 SEHNR, CDR2 FQNEAQ (reference sequence). V dropped 6 bases and J dropped 5 bases, with 16 bases sitting between them. CDR3 amino acids: CASSSDASGETQYF. The DNA for the CDR3 is TGTGCCAGCAGTTCAGACGCCTCCGGGGAGACCCAGTACTTC.

The chain uses TRBV7-6 and TRBJ1-6, with D possibly TRBD1 on 6 matching bases. The V gene lost 4 bases and the J gene lost 4 bases, with 8 bases spanning the gap. Per the germline V gene, CDR1 is SGHVS and CDR2 is FNYEAQ. CDR3 length: 14 residues. The CDR3 nucleotides are TGTGCCAGCAGCTCACAGGGTTATAATTCACCCCTCCACTTT. This gives the protein CASSSQGYNSPLHF.

This chain links TRBV7-2 with TRBJ2-3; 7 bases fit TRBD2. The CDR3 is 14 amino acids. Losses at the gene ends were 9 bases for V and 6 bases for J; bases not matched to a gene: 12. CDR1 is SGHTA, CDR2 FQGNSA, per germline. In DNA form, the CDR3 reads TGTGCCAGGTCTTGGGGGGGGACCTGGGATACGCAGTATTTT. Amino acid sequence: CARSWGGTWDTQYF.

This chain joins TRBV7-8 and TRBJ2-1; 12 bases are shared with TRBD2. This CDR3 is 20 amino acids long. The germline CDR1 and CDR2 sequences are SGHVS and FQNEAQ. Germline trimming cut 0 bases from V and 0 bases from J; bases unmatched to any gene: 9. The CDR3 here is CASSLALGLAGSHSYNEQFF. The CDR3 bases are TGTGCCAGCAGCTTAGCGTTAGGACTAGCGGGGAGTCACTCCTACAATGAGCAGTTCTTC.

The chain carries TRBV5-4 and TRBJ2-3; D possibly corresponds to TRBD2 (5 bases). CDR1 and CDR2 (germline): SGHNT, YYREEE (reference sequence). CDR3 size: 16 residues. V lost 2 bases, J lost 0 bases, and 13 bases lay in between. The CDR3 here is CASSFGGRGSTDTQYF. The CDR3 DNA reads TGTGCCAGCAGCTTCGGTGGGAGAGGTAGCACAGATACGCAGTATTTT.

This clone showed up just once. The chain has TRBV5-6 and TRBJ2-1; no clear D. The CDR3 has 14 amino acids. Trimming took 4 bases from V and 2 from J, leaving 10 bases between them. CDR1 is SGHDT, CDR2 YYEEEE, per germline. CDR3 sequence: CASSAPRTYNEQFF. In nucleotides, the CDR3 is TGTGCCAGCAGCGCACCCAGGACCTACAATGAGCAGTTCTTC.

CDR3 in amino acids: CASSLDTTYEQYF. CDR3 nucleotides: TGCGCCAGCAGCTTGGACACTACCTACGAGCAGTACTTC. V is TRBV5-1 and J is TRBJ2-7; D is unclear. V lost 0 bases and J 2 bases, leaving 6 bases between the germline ends. The CDR3 covers 13 residues. Germline loops: CDR1 SGHRS, CDR2 YFSETQ. Together with reference TRBV5-1 and TRBJ2-7, the CDR3 gives the full variable domain: KAGVTQTPRYLIKTRGQQVTLSCSPISGHRSVSWYQQTPGQGLQFLFEYFSETQRNKGNFPGRFSGRQFSNSRSEMNVSTLELGDSALYLCASSLDTTYEQYFGPGTRLTVT.

The V gene is TRBV15, the J gene TRBJ1-2; D might be TRBD1 (5 bases). In germline, CDR1 is LNHNV, CDR2 YYDKDF (reference sequence). The CDR3 length is 15 residues. The V end was cut by 0 bases, the J end by 5 bases, with 13 bases between. The CDR3 coding sequence is TGTGCCACCAGCAGAGACAGGGCCGTCTTATATGGCTACACCTTC. Translating it yields CATSRDRAVLYGYTF. Full variable domain (rest looked up from reference TRBV15 and TRBJ1-2): DAMVIQNPRYQVTQFGKPVTLSCSQTLNHNVMYWYQQKSSQAPKLLFHYYDKDFNNEADTPDNFQSRRPNTSFCFLDIRSPGLGDTAMYLCATSRDRAVLYGYTFGSGTRLTVV.

The chain combines TRBV20-1 with TRBJ2-1, with D possibly TRBD2 on 6 matching bases. The CDR3 is made up of 10 amino acids. Germline CDR1 DFQATT, CDR2 SNEGSKA (reference sequence). CDR3 DNA: TGCTCCGGGAGCGGCAATGAGCAGTTCTTC. Translation: CSGSGNEQFF.

The gene calls are TRBV6-5 and TRBJ1-6; D remains ambiguous. CDR1 is MNHEY and CDR2 is SVGAGI in the germline V gene. The CDR3 contains 14 residues. Trimming stripped 5 bases from V and 2 bases from J, with 7 bases between. The CDR3 is CASSGETYNSPLHF. In nucleotides, the CDR3 is TGTGCCAGCAGTGGAGAAACCTATAATTCACCCCTCCACTTT.

The chain combines TRBV19 with TRBJ2-1; D is ambiguous. In germline, CDR1 is LNHDA, CDR2 SQIVND (reference sequence). The V and J ends lost 3 bases and 10 bases respectively, with 10 bases between them. CDR3 size: 12 residues. For the CDR3, the DNA is TGTGCCAGTAGTATCTCTTTTAAGGAGCAGTTCTTC. This sequence encodes CASSISFKEQFF.

This chain links TRBV11-2 with TRBJ2-7; D might be TRBD1 (6 bases). The CDR3 is made up of 12 amino acids. Trimming removed 7 bases at V and 0 bases at J, with 7 bases between. The germline V gene encodes CDR1 SGHAT and CDR2 FQNNGV. The CDR3, as DNA: TGTGCCAGCATAGGGGGCTCCTACGAGCAGTACTTC. Protein sequence: CASIGGSYEQYF.

This rearrangement joins TRBV19 to TRBJ2-7, with D possibly matching TRBD1 (5 bases). Between the trimmed V and J ends, which lost 1 base and 0 bases, there was a span of 7 bases. CDR3 length equals 14 residues. Germline V CDR1 and CDR2: LNHDA, SQIVND (reference sequence). As DNA, the CDR3 is TGTGCCAGTAGTATAGTAGACAGCTCCTACGAGCAGTACTTC. It encodes CASSIVDSSYEQYF.

The V and J genes are TRBV27 and TRBJ2-5; D is ambiguous. The V end was cut by 8 bases, the J end by 5 bases, with 9 bases between. The CDR3 spans 11 residues. Germline loops: CDR1 MNHEY, CDR2 SMNVEV (reference sequence). CDR3: CASPTKETQYF. The CDR3, as DNA: TGTGCCAGCCCCACGAAGGAGACCCAGTACTTC.

This rearrangement joins TRBV10-1 to TRBJ2-5; D gene uncertain. V was trimmed by 4 bases and J by 1 base, leaving 10 bases between them. The germline V gene has CDR1 WNHNN and CDR2 SYGVQD (reference sequence). The CDR3 runs to 14 residues. The CDR3 loop is CASSVGVPQETQYF. The CDR3 nucleotides are TGCGCCAGCAGTGTTGGGGTGCCCCAAGAGACCCAGTACTTC.

This clone was seen only a few times. The J gene is TRBJ1-5, the V gene TRBV27; D unclear. Germline CDR1 and CDR2: MNHEY and SMNVEV (reference sequence). The CDR3 is made up of 12 amino acids. V dropped 3 bases and J dropped 4 bases, with 4 bases sitting between them. The CDR3 DNA follows: TGTGCCAGCAGTTTCCTTAATCAGCCCCAGCATTTT. Its translation is CASSFLNQPQHF.